This is a list of T cell receptor beta chains from one sample in a study of T cell repertoires in cytomegalovirus infection. Each CDR3 protein is one row after TCRdb ran MiXCR on the reads. Of roughly 170,000 distinct CDR3 sequences in the sample, about 22% were seen once. These receptors are not linked to any known antigen. Material: CD8+ T cells from cultured PBMCs, obtained from culture after CMV antigen stimulation. The receptors were gathered from a human donor in good health (CMV status not recorded). Some clones in this sample may be carry-over from other donors' samples. Both conserved end residues are part of each CDR3. A D gene is named only where the DNA matches it firmly. Some rows have no size entry. The others give once, few or many, or a class for an expanded clone.

d_call	v_call	j_call	clone_size	cdr3_aa	cdr3_nt
NA	TRBV9	TRBJ1-1	few	CASSVGELNTEAFF	TGTGCCAGCAGCGTAGGGGAGTTGAACACTGAAGCTTTCTTT
TRBD1	TRBV7-2	TRBJ2-7	many	CASSLYIPGGRSYEQYF	TGTGCCAGCAGCTTATATATCCCAGGGGGCCGCTCCTACGAGCAGTACTTC
NA	TRBV6-2/TRBV6-3	TRBJ2-7	few	CASLGGAYEQYF	TGTGCCAGCCTGGGTGGAGCCTACGAGCAGTACTTC
TRBD1	TRBV7-2	TRBJ2-3	NA	CASSLGTGVGTDTQYF	TGTGCCAGCAGCTTAGGGACAGGGGTGGGCACAGATACGCAGTATTTT
NA	TRBV4-1	TRBJ1-1	few	CASSQGGSRDEAFF	TGCGCCAGCAGCCAAGGGGGGAGTAGGGACGAAGCTTTCTTT
NA	TRBV6-2/TRBV6-3	TRBJ2-3	once	CASSYFLPADTQYF	TGTGCCAGCAGTTACTTCCTCCCGGCAGATACGCAGTATTTT
NA	TRBV7-9	TRBJ2-2	NA	CASSPWTNTGELFF	TGTGCCAGCAGCCCGTGGACGAACACCGGGGAGCTGTTTTTT
NA	TRBV27	TRBJ1-2	few	CASSANGGGRAWGYTF	TGTGCCAGCAGTGCCAACGGAGGGGGGAGGGCGTGGGGCTACACCTTC
NA	TRBV11-2	TRBJ2-3	NA	CASQDPIRGSGPDTQYF	TGTGCCAGTCAGGACCCCATAAGGGGGTCGGGCCCAGATACGCAGTATTTT
NA	TRBV27	TRBJ2-1	few	CASSPLGGTYNEQFF	TGTGCCAGCAGTCCCTTAGGGGGGACGTACAATGAGCAGTTCTTC
TRBD2	TRBV7-2	TRBJ2-1	few	CASSFSGGNNEQFF	TGTGCCAGCAGTTTTAGCGGGGGGAACAATGAGCAGTTCTTC
NA	TRBV10-3	TRBJ2-1	NA	CAISDGTREYNEQFF	TGTGCCATCAGTGACGGGACTCGCGAGTACAATGAGCAGTTCTTC
NA	TRBV4-1	TRBJ1-1	many	CASSQTDQSHTEAFF	TGCGCCAGCAGCCAGACGGACCAGTCGCACACTGAAGCTTTCTTT
TRBD1	TRBV7-9	TRBJ2-1	few	CASSPDRGPNEQFF	TGTGCCAGCAGCCCAGACAGGGGGCCCAATGAGCAGTTCTTC
NA	TRBV10-3	TRBJ1-2	NA	CAIRDDNDYGYTF	TGTGCCATCAGGGACGACAACGACTATGGCTACACCTTC
NA	TRBV7-3	TRBJ2-1	few	CASSSRPGQPYNEQFF	TGTGCCAGCAGCTCCCGGCCCGGACAGCCCTACAATGAGCAGTTCTTC
TRBD1	TRBV15	TRBJ1-2	NA	CATSNPGQGVQNYGYTF	TGTGCCACCAGCAACCCGGGACAGGGGGTGCAAAACTATGGCTACACCTTC
TRBD2	TRBV24-1	TRBJ2-1	NA	CATSDLSGGRDEQFF	TGTGCCACCAGTGATTTAAGCGGGGGGCGGGATGAGCAGTTCTTC
NA	TRBV27	TRBJ1-4	NA	CASQENEKLFF	TGTGCCAGTCAGGAGAATGAAAAACTGTTTTTT
TRBD1	TRBV7-8	TRBJ2-2	few	CATLLPGTGETGELFF	TGTGCCACCCTCCTCCCCGGGACAGGGGAAACCGGGGAGCTGTTTTTT
TRBD1	TRBV27	TRBJ1-4	NA	CASREFPGQATNEKLFF	TGTGCCAGCAGAGAATTCCCGGGACAGGCAACTAATGAAAAACTGTTTTTT
NA	TRBV6-1	TRBJ1-1	NA	CASSEGRQVSANTEAFF	TGTGCCAGCAGTGAAGGACGACAGGTTTCGGCGAACACTGAAGCTTTCTTT
NA	TRBV12-3/TRBV12-4	TRBJ1-1	NA	CASSFIIVSAEAFF	TGTGCCAGCAGTTTTATTATCGTAAGCGCTGAAGCTTTCTTT
TRBD1	TRBV28	TRBJ1-5	NA	CASLGTVNNQPQHF	TGTGCCAGCCTCGGGACAGTGAACAATCAGCCCCAGCATTTT
TRBD1	TRBV27	TRBJ2-7	NA	CASSSQGPSYEQYF	TGTGCCAGCAGTTCACAGGGGCCCTCCTACGAGCAGTACTTC
TRBD1	TRBV4-1	TRBJ1-1	NA	CASSQGTGRRAFF	TGCGCCAGCAGCCAAGGGACAGGGCGGAGAGCTTTCTTT
NA	TRBV12-3/TRBV12-4	TRBJ1-4	few	CASSLRAQINEKLFF	TGTGCCAGCAGTTTACGAGCACAGATCAATGAAAAACTGTTTTTT
NA	TRBV6-5	TRBJ2-7	NA	CASSYSMGYEQYF	TGTGCCAGCAGTTACTCGATGGGATACGAGCAGTACTTC
TRBD2	TRBV27	TRBJ2-1	NA	CASSSSSGGYNEQFF	TGTGCCAGCAGTTCATCTAGCGGGGGCTACAATGAGCAGTTCTTC
TRBD2	TRBV7-2	TRBJ2-3	few	CASSLAHLAGSVADTQYF	TGTGCCAGCAGCTTAGCGCATCTAGCGGGGTCAGTCGCAGATACGCAGTATTTT
NA	TRBV27	TRBJ2-2	NA	CASTTQHRRDVEDTGELFF	TGTGCCAGCACCACGCAACATCGAAGGGATGTTGAGGACACCGGGGAGCTGTTTTTT
NA	TRBV5-5	TRBJ2-5	few	CASSARTAQETQYF	TGTGCCAGCAGCGCTCGGACAGCGCAAGAGACCCAGTACTTC
NA	TRBV7-2	TRBJ1-5	few	CASSLETPYSNQPQHF	TGTGCCAGCAGCTTAGAAACACCTTATAGCAATCAGCCCCAGCATTTT
NA	TRBV12-3/TRBV12-4	TRBJ1-5	NA	CASSSGLGVQPQHF	TGTGCCAGCAGTTCGGGGCTCGGGGTTCAGCCCCAGCATTTT
NA	TRBV12-3/TRBV12-4	TRBJ2-3	many	CASSSRDTQYF	TGTGCCAGCAGTTCCCGAGATACGCAGTATTTT